This entry features one TCR beta chain sequence. Its matching antigen is unknown. This specimen belongs to a study of cytomegalovirus exposure and HLA in healthy donors. Study-level points and caveats: Some TCR beta chains (roughly 150 of them) were listed as cytomegalovirus-associated. Later analysis identified several of the most significant clusters that appeared linked to common viral pathogens.

PCR used 60 Vbeta primers and 13 Jbeta primers. The data were produced by immunoSEQ multiplex PCR, yet TCRdb's version contains in-frame clones alone and is incomplete. This sample's table has some 89,000 clones. The CDR3 covers 16 residues. Trimming at V came to 6 bases and at J to 8 bases, leaving 14 bases not matched to a gene. CDR1 and CDR2 (germline): SGHKS, YYEKEE (reference sequence). The receptor was isolated from a woman in her 30s in good health and CMV-seronegative. The V gene is TRBV5-5, the J gene TRBJ1-5; 10 bases fit TRBD1. The sample comprised PBMCs. The CDR3 sequence: CASIPLPGQGQEPQHF. CDR3 nucleotide sequence: TGTGCCAGCATCCCCCTCCCGGGACAGGGGCAAGAGCCCCAGCATTTT.